This T cell receptor (beta chain) was sequenced during a study of cytomegalovirus exposure and HLA in healthy donors. Notes on the study in general: Accounts indicate the classifier identified cytomegalovirus status with strong specificity and sensitivity.

Germline values: CDR1 MNHEY, CDR2 SMNVEV (reference sequence). V dropped 2 bases and J dropped 4; count of bases not matched to a gene: 3. The CDR3 loop spans 15 amino acids. Assay: immunoSEQ multiplex PCR; the TCRdb copy retains only in-frame clones and omits some. The repertoire holds about 180,000 clones, 75% to 90% seen once, with about 15% in the top ten. Of note for this clone: The antigen is not known.

The material sequenced was PBMCs. The source of this sequence is a young man in good health and CMV-seropositive. The chain carries TRBV27 and TRBJ2-2; 8 nucleotides agree with TRBD1. The DNA for the CDR3 is TGTGCCAGCAGTTTACGCAGGGGGCCCACCGGGGAGCTGTTTTTT. This translates into CASSLRRGPTGELFF.